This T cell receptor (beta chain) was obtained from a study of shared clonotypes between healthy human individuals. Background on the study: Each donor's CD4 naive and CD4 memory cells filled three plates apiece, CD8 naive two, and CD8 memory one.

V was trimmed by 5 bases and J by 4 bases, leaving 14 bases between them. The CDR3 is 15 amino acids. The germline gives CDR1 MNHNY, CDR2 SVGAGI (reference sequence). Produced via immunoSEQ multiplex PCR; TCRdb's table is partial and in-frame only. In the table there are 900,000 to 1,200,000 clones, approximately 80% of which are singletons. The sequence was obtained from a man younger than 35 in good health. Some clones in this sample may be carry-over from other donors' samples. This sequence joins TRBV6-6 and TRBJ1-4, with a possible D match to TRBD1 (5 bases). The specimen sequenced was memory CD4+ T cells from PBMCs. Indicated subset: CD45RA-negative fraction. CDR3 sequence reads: CASSPPRGGNEKLFF. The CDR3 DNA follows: TGTGCCAGCAGTCCCCCGAGGGGAGGTAATGAAAAACTGTTTTTT.